What follows is one T cell receptor beta chain and its context. Its antigen is currently unknown. This specimen comes from a study of blood T cells in healthy people across ages. Findings of the study overall: Among T cells, TCR beta diversity per million cells dropped roughly linearly as age rose.

Isolated PBMCs totaled at least 7 million in each sample. Extraction of total RNA produced a minimum of 5.5 micrograms from each sample. The use of a sample-barcoded 5' primer and a J-beta primer mix characterized a second PCR of about 6 to 12 cycles. A template-switch adaptor that had 12 random nucleotides put a tag on each cDNA molecule. Each CDR3 protein gets one entry after TCRdb re-called the 5' RACE reads with MiXCR. Of about 1.4 million distinct CDR3 sequences in the sample, approximately 63% were seen once. Per the germline V gene, CDR1 is LGHNA and CDR2 is YSLEER. CDR3 size: 15 residues. Trimming removed 2 bases at V and 1 base at J, with 11 bases between.

The source is a man between 18 and 35 years old in good health. This chain connects TRBV4-3 to TRBJ1-2; tentative D call: TRBD1 (5 bases). Sequencing was carried out using blood. In nucleotides, the CDR3 is TGCGCCAGCAGCCAAAGCGGGGACCTTAACTATGGCTACACCTTC. This encodes CASSQSGDLNYGYTF.